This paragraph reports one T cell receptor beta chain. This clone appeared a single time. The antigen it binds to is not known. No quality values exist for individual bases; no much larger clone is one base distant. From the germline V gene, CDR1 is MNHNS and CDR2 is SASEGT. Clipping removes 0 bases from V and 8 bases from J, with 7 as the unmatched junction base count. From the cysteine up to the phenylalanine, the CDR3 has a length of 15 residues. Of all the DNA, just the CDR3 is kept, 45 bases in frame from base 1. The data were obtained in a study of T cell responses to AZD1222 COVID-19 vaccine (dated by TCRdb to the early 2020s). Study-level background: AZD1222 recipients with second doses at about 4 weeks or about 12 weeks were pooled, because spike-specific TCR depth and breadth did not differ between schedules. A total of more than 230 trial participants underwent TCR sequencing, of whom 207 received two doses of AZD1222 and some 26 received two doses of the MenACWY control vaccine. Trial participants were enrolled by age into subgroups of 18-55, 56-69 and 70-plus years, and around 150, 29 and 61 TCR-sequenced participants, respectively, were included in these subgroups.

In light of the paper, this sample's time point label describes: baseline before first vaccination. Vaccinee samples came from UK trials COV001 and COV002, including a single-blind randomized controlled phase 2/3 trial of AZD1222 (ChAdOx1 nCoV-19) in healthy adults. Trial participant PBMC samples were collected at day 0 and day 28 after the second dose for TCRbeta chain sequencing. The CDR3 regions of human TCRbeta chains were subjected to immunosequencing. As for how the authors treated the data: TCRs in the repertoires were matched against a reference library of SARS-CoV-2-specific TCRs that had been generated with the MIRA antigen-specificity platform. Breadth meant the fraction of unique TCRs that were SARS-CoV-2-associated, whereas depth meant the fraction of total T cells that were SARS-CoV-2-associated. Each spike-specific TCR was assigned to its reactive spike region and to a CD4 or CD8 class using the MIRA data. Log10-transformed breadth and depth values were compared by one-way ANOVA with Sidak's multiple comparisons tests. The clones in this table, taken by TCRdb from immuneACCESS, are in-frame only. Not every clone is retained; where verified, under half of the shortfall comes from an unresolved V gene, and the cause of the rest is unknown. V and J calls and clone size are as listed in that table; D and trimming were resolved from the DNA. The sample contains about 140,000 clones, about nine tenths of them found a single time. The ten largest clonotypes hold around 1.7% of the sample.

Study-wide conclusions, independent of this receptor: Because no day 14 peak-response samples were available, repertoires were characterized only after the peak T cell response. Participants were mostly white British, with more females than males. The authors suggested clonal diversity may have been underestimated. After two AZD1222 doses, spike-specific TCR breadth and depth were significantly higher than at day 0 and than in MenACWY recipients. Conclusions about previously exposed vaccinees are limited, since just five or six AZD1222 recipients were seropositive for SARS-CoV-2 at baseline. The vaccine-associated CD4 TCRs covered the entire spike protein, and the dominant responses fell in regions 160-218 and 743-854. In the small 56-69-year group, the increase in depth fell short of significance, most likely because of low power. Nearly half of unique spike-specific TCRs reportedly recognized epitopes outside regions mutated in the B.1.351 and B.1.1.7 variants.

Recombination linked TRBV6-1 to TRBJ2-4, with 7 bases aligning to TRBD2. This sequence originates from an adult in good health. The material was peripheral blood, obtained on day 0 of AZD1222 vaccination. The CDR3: CASSEAGRDGDIQYF. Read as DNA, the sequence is TGTGCCAGCAGTGAAGCAGGGAGGGATGGAGACATTCAGTACTTC.